The T cell receptor (beta chain) under discussion was sequenced for a study of T cell changes during pregnancy in multiple sclerosis. Turning to this clone: One end of the junction is discordant with germline, which a read error may explain.

Method: immunoSEQ multiplex PCR; TCRdb's copy keeps in-frame clones and lacks some. The sample lists about 70,000 clones, around 92% occurring once. CDR1 is SSHAT, CDR2 FNYEAQ, per germline (reference sequence). The CDR3 consists of 19 residues. Source: peripheral blood, taken after pregnancy. The rearrangement joins TRBV7-7 to TRBJ2-2; the match to TRBD2 covers 12 bases. The TCR sequence derives from a female donor with multiple sclerosis, enrolled in a pregnancy study. The CDR3 DNA reads TGTGCTAGCAGCTTTGGACTAGCGGGGTCATACGCGAACACCGGGGAGCTGTTTTTT. This codes for CASSFGLAGSYANTGELFF.